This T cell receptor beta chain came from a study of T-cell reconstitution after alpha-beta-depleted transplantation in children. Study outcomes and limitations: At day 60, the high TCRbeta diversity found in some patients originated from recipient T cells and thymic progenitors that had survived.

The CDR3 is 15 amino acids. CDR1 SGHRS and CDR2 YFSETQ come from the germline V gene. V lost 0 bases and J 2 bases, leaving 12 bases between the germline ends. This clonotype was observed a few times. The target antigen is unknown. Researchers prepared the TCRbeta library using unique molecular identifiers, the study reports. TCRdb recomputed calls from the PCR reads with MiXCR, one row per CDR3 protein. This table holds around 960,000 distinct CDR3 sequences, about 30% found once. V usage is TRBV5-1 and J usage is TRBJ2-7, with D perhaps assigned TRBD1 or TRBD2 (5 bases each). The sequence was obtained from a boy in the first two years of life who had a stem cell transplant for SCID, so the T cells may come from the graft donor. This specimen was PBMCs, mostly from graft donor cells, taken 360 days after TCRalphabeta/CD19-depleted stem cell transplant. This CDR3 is CASSLESGGAYEQYF. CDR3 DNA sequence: TGCGCCAGCAGCTTGGAGAGTGGGGGAGCCTACGAGCAGTACTTC.